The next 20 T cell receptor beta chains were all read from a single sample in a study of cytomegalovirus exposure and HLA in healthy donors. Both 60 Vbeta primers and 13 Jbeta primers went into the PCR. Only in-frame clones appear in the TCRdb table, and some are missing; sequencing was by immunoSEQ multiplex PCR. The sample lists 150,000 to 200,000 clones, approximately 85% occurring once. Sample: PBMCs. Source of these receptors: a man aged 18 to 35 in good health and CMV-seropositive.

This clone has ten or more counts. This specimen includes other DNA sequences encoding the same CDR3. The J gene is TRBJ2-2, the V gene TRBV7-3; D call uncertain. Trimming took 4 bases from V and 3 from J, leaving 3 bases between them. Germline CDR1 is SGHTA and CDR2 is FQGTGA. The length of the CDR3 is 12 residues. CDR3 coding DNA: TGTGCCAGCAGCTCCGACACCGGGGAGCTGTTTTTT. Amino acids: CASSSDTGELFF.

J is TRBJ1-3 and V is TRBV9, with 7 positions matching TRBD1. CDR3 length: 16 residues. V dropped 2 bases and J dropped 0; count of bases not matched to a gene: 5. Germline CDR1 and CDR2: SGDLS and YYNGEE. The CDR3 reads CASSVSGTASGNTIYF. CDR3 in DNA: TGTGCCAGCAGCGTTTCCGGGACAGCCTCTGGAAACACCATATATTTT.

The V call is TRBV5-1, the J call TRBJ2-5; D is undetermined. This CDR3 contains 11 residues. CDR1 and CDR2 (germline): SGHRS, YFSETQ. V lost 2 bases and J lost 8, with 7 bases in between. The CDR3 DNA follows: TGCGCCAGCAGCTTACGCGGTACCCAGTACTTC. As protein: CASSLRGTQYF.

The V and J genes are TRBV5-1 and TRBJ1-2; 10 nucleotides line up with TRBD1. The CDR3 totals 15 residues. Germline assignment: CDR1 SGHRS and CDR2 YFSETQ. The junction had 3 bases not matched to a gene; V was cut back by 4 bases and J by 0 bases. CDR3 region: CASSGQGVTNYGYTF. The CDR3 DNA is TGCGCCAGCAGCGGACAGGGGGTAACTAACTATGGCTACACCTTC.

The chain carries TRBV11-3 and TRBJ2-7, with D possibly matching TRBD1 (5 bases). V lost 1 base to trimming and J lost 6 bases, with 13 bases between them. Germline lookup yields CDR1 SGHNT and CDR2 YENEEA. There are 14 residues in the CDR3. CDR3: CASSLGAVGVEQYF. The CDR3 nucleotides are TGTGCCAGCAGCTTAGGTGCAGTAGGGGTCGAGCAGTACTTC. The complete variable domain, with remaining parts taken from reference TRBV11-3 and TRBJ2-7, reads EAGVVQSPRYKIIEKKQPVAFWCNPISGHNTLYWYLQNLGQGPELLIRYENEEAVDDSQLPKDRFSAERLKGVDSTLKIQPAELGDSAVYLCASSLGAVGVEQYFGPGTRLTVT.

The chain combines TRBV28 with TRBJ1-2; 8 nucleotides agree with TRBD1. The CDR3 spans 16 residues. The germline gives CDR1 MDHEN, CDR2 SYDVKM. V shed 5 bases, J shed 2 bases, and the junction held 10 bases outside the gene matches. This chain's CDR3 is CASSTTQGGKNYGYTF. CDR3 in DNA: TGTGCCAGCAGTACTACACAGGGGGGCAAAAACTATGGCTACACCTTC.

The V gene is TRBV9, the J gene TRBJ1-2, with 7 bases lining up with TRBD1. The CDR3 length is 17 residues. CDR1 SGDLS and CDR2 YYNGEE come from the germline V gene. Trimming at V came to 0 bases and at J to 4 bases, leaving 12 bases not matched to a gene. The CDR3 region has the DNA TGTGCCAGCAGCGTAGCTAACGCCGAACAGGGGACCTATGGCTACACCTTC. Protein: CASSVANAEQGTYGYTF.

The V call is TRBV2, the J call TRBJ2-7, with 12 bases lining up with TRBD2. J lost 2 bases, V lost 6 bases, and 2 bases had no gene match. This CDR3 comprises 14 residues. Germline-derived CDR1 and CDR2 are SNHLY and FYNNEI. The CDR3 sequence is CASRASGGAYEQYF. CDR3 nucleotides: TGTGCCAGCAGGGCTAGCGGGGGGGCCTACGAGCAGTACTTC. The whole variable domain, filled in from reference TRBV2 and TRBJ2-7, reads EPEVTQTPSHQVTQMGQEVILRCVPISNHLYFYWYRQILGQKVEFLVSFYNNEISEKSEIFDDQFSVERPDGSNFTLKIRSTKLEDSAMYFCASRASGGAYEQYFGPGTRLTVT.

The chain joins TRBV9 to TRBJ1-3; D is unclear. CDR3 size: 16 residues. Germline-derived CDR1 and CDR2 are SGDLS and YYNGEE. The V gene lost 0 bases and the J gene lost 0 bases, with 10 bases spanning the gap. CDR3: CASSVDLQFSGNTIYF. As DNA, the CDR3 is TGTGCCAGCAGCGTAGATTTACAGTTCTCTGGAAACACCATATATTTT.

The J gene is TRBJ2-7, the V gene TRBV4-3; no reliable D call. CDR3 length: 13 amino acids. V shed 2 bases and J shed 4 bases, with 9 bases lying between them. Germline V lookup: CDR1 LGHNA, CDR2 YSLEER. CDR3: CASSQLRGYEQYF. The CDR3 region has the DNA TGCGCCAGCAGCCAACTCCGAGGATACGAGCAGTACTTC.

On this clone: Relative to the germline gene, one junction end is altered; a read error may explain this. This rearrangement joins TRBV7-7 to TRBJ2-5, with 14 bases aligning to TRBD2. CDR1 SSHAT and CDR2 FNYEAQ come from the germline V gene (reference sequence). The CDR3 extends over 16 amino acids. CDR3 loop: CASSRGLAGAQETQYF. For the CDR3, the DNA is TGTGCTAGCAGCCGGGGACTAGCGGGGGCCCAAGAGACCCAGTACTTC.

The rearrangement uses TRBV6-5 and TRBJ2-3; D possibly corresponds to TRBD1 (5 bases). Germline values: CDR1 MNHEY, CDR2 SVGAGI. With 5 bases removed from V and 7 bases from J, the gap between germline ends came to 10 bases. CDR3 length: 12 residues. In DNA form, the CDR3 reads TGTGCCAGCAGTCCCCCAGGGAATACGCAGTATTTT. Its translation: CASSPPGNTQYF.

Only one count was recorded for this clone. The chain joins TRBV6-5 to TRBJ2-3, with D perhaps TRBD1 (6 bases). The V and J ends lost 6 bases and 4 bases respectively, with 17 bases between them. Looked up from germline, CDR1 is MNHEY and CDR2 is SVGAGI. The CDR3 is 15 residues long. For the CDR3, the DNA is TGTGCCAGCAGCTCGGACAGCTCCGGCGCAGATACGCAGTATTTT. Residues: CASSSDSSGADTQYF.

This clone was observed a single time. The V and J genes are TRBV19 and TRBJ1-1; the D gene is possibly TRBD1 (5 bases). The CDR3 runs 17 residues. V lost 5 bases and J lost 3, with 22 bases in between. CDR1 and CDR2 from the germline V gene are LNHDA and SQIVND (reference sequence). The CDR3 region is CASSSTGGWGYHTEAFF. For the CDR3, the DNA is TGTGCCAGTAGTTCAACTGGAGGGTGGGGCTACCACACTGAAGCTTTCTTT.

The CDR3 region has the DNA TGTGCCAGCTCACCGTACCGGGACAGGGTCGGCTATGGCTACACCTTC. Translating gives CASSPYRDRVGYGYTF. The chain combines TRBV18 with TRBJ1-2, with 9 bases identical to TRBD1. The CDR3 is 16 amino acids. Trimming removed 3 bases from V and 4 bases from J; junction bases left unmatched: 9. From germline, CDR1 is KGHSH and CDR2 LQKENI.

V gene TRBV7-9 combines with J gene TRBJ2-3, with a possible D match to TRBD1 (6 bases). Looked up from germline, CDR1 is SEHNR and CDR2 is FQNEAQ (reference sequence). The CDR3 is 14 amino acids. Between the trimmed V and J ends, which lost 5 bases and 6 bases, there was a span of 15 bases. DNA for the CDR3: TGTGCCAGCAGCCCAGGGGTGGGTGTGGATACGCAGTATTTT. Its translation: CASSPGVGVDTQYF.

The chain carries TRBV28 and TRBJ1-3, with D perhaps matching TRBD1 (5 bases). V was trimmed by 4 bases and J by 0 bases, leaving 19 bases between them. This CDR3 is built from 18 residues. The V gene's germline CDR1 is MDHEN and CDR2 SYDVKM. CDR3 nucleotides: TGTGCCAGCAGTTCCCGGGGGTTTGGGGCGAGCTCTGGAAACACCATATATTTT. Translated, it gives CASSSRGFGASSGNTIYF.

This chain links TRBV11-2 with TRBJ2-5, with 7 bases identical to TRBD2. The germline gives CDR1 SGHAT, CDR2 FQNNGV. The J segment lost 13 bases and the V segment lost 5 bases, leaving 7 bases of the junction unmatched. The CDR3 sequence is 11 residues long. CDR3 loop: CASSPGLVGYF. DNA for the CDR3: TGTGCCAGCAGCCCCGGACTAGTTGGGTACTTC.

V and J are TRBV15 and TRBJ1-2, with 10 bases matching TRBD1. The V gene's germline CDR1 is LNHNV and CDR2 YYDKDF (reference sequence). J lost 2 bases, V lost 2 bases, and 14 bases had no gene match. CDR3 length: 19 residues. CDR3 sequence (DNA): TGTGCCACCAGCAGATACAAACCGGGACAGGGGACAAAGAACTATGGCTACACCTTC. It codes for CATSRYKPGQGTKNYGYTF.

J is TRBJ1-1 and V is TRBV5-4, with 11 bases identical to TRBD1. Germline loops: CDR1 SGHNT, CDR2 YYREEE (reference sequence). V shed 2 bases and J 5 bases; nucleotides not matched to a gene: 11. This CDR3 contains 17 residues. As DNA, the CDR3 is TGTGCCAGCAGCTTAGGACAGGGGGCGCGGGGAAGGACTGAAGCTTTCTTT. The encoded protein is CASSLGQGARGRTEAFF.